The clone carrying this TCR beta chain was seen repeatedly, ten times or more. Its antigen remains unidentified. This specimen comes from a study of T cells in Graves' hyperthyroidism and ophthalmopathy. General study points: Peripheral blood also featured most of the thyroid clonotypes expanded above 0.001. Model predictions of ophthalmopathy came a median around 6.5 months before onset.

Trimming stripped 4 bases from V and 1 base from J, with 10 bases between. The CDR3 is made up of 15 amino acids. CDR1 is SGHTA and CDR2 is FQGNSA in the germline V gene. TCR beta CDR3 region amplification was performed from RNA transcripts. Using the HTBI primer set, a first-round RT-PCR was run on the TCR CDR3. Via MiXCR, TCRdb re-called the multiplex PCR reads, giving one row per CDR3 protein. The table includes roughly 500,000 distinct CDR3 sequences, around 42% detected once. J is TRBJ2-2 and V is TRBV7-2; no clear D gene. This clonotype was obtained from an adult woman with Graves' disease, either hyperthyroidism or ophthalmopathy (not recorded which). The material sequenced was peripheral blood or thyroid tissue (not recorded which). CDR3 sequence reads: CASSSRTMNTGELFF. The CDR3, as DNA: TGTGCCAGCAGCTCCCGGACCATGAACACCGGGGAGCTGTTTTTT.